This T cell receptor (beta chain) was sequenced in a study of blood T cell repertoires in COVID-19. For the study at large: Samples of COVID-19 (acute and convalescent) were obtained from the United States, Italy and Spain. PBMCs, B-cell-depleted T cells, or T cells provided the cDNA or gDNA that made up the material.

Per the germline V gene, CDR1 is MDHEN and CDR2 is SYDVKM. V lost 7 bases and J lost 4, with 13 bases in between. The CDR3 loop spans 13 amino acids. This clone was detected a few times. Authors' methods: Counts of nucleated cells, estimated from reference gene primer amplification, were obtained. Method: immunoSEQ multiplex PCR; TCRdb's copy keeps in-frame clones and lacks some. V, J and clone size were drawn from that table, and D and trimming were deduced from the DNA. The repertoire holds about 160,000 clones, with about four fifths as singletons. The clonotype comes from a woman of 80 years or more with acute or convalescent COVID-19. The chain joins TRBV28 to TRBJ1-2; D might be TRBD1 (5 bases). The sequencing sample was made of peripheral blood. CDR3 amino acids: CASTSGELYGYTF. The CDR3 bases are TGTGCCAGCACCTCGGGGGAGCTCTATGGCTACACCTTC.